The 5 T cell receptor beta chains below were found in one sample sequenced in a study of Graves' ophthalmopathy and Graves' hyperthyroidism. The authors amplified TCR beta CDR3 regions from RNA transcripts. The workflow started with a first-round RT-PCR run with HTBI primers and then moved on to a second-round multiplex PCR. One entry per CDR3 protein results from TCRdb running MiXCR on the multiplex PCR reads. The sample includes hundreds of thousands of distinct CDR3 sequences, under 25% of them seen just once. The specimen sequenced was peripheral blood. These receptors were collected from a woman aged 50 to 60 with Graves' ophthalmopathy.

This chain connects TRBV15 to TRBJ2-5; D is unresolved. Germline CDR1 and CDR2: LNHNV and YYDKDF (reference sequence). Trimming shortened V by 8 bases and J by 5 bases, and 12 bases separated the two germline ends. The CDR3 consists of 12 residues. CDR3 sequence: CATSTLSETQYF. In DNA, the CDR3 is TGTGCCACCTCGACGCTGTCGGAGACCCAGTACTTC.

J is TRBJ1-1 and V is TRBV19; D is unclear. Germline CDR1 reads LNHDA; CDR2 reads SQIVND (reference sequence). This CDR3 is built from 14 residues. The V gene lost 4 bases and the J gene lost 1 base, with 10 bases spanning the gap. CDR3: CASSTGRTNTEAFF. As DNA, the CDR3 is TGTGCCAGTAGTACTGGACGGACGAACACTGAAGCTTTCTTT.

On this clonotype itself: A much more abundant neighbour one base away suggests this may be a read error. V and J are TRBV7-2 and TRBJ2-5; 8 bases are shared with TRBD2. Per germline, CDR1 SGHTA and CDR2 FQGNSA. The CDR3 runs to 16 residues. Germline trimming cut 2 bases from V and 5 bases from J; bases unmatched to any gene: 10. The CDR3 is CASSLRGSRGGETQYF. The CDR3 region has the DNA TGTGCCAGCAGCTTACGCGGAAGCCGGGGGGGGGAGACCCAGTACTTC.

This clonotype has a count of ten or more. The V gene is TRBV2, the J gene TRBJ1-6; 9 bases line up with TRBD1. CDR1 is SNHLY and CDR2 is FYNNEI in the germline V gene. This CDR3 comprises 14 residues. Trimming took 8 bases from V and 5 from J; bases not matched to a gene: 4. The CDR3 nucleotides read TGTGCCAGCGACCGGGACAGGGATAATTCACCCCTCCACTTT. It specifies CASDRDRDNSPLHF.

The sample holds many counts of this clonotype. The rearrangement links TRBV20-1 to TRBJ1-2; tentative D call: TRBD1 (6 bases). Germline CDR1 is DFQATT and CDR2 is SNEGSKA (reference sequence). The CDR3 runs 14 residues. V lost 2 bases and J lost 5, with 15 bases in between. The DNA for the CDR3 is TGCAGTGCTAGATCCAGCATAAGGGGGTATGGCTACACCTTC. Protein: CSARSSIRGYGYTF.